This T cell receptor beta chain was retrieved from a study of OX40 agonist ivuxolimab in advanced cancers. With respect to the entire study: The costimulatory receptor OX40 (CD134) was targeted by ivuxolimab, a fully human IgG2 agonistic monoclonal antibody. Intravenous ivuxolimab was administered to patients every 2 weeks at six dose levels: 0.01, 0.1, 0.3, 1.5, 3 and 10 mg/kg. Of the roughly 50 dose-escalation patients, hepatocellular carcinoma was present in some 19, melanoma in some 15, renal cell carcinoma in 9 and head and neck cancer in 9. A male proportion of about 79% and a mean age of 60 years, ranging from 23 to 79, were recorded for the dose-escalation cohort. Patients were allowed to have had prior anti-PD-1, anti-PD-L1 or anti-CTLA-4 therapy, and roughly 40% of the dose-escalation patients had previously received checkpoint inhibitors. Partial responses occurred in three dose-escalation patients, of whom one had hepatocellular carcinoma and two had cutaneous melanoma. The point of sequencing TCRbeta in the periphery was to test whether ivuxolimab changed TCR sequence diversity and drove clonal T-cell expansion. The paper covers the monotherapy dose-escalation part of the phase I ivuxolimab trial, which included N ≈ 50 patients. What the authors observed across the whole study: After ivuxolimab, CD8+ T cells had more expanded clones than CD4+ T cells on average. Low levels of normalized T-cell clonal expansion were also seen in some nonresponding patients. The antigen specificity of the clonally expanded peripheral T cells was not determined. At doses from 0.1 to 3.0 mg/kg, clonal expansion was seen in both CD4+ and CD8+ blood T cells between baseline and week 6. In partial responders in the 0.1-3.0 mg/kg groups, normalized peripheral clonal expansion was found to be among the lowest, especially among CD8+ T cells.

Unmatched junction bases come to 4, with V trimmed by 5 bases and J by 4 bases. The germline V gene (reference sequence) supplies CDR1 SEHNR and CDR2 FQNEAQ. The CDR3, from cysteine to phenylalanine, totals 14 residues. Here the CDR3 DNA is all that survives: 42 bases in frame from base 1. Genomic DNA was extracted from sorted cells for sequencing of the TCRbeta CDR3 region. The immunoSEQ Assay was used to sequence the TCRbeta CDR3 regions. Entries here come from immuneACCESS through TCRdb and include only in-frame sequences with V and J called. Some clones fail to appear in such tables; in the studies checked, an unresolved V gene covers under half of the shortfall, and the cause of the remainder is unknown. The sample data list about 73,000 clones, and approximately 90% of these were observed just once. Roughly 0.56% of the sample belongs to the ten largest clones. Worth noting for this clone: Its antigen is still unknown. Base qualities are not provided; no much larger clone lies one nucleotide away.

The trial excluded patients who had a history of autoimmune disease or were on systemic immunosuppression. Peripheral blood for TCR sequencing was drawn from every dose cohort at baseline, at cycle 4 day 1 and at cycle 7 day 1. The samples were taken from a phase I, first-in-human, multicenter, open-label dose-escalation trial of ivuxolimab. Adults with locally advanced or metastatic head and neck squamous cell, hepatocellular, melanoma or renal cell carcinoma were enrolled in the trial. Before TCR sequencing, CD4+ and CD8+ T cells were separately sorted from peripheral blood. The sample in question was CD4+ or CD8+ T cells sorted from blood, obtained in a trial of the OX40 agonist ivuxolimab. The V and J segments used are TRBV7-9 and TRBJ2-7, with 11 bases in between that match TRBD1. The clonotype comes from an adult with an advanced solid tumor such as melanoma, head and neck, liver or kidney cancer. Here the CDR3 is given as CASSRDRGMYEQYF. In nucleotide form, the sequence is TGTGCCAGCAGCCGGGACAGGGGGATGTACGAGCAGTACTTC.